This T cell receptor beta chain was recovered during a study of brain T cells in children with intractable seizures. TCRdb's copy holds only in-frame clones and misses some; the assay was immunoSEQ multiplex PCR. The sample holds 340,000 or so clones, 93% seen once. Notes on the study in general: Only CDR3 sequence similarity suggested viral specificity, without known HCMV serostatus. Pre- and post-surgery blood differed in depth, so pre-surgery absences may be undersampling.

After removal of 6 bases from V and 8 bases from J, the junction contained 3 bases not matched to a gene. Germline CDR1 and CDR2: SGDLS and YYNGEE. The CDR3 sequence is 13 residues long. The sample holds one count of this clone. Its specificity is not known. Time point noted: blood from clinic visit 5 months post-surgery; TSC patient then seizure free. Surgery cases with the highest brain T cell transcript signatures were chosen for sequencing. Before surgery, patients took at least one anti-epileptic drug. This specimen consisted of peripheral blood, obtained about 5 months after surgery. The clonotype comes from a boy under three years old with tuberous sclerosis and intractable seizures. The V call is TRBV9, the J call TRBJ2-1; 12 bases are shared with TRBD2. CDR3 amino acids: CASNLAGGDEQFF. CDR3 bases: TGTGCCAGCAACCTAGCGGGGGGGGATGAGCAGTTCTTC.